This TCR beta chain appears in the sequencing data of a study of CD8 T cells in ankylosing spondylitis. Regarding the study as a whole: Ankylosing spondylitis blood seemed to carry a telltale TCR beta motif made of under ten highly homologous variants. Those disease-linked clones were CD8+; they were also relatively rare in peripheral blood.

This clonotype was recorded at least ten times. The antigen is unknown. This CDR3 is built from 14 residues. Trimming took 2 bases from V and 6 from J, leaving 13 bases between them. The V gene's germline CDR1 is MNHEY and CDR2 SVGAGI. TCR beta libraries were made by quantitative 5'-RACE with molecular barcodes. One entry per CDR3 protein, called by TCRdb with MiXCR from the 5' RACE reads. Of fewer than 550,000 distinct CDR3 sequences in the sample, 5.3% are singletons; the top ten hold roughly 3.2%. The chain carries TRBV6-5 and TRBJ1-1, with D maybe TRBD1 (5 bases). The sample taken for sequencing was blood, either unsorted or a sorted T cell fraction (not recorded which). The sequence was collected from a male donor with ankylosing spondylitis. The chain's CDR3 is CASSYLRQTAEAFF. The CDR3 DNA sequence: TGTGCCAGCAGTTACCTGCGACAGACCGCTGAAGCTTTCTTT.